These 21 T cell receptor beta chains came from one sample sequenced in a study of T cells in Graves' hyperthyroidism and ophthalmopathy (dated by TCRdb to the late 2010s). The library was prepared using multiplex PCR. Instrument used: Illumina HiSeq 2000. TCR beta CDR3 regions were amplified from RNA transcripts. For the first round of RT-PCR on the TCR CDR3, the HTBI primer set was used together with the Qiagen OneStep RT-PCR kit. TCRdb itself trimmed the public reads at Q25 with fastp, ran MiXCR and retained productive beta chains. Every entry covers one CDR3 protein and lists the most common genes and DNA from its rows. The sample table contains fewer than 110,000 distinct CDR3 sequences; only one count was recorded for 16% of them. 40% to 50% of the sample belongs to the ten largest clones. The sample consisted of blood. Receptor source: a woman between 50 and 59 years old with Graves' hyperthyroidism.

This clonotype was found many times. The V and J genes are TRBV7-2 and TRBJ2-7, with 7 bases aligning to TRBD2. Germline V gene data show CDR1 as SGHTA and CDR2 as FQGNSA. The CDR3 totals 16 residues. J was trimmed by 5 bases and V by 4 bases; bases with no gene match: 14. The CDR3 DNA reads as TGTGCCAGCAGCTCCCCAAAAGGGCGGGAGAAAGACGAGCAGTACTTC. Encoded protein: CASSSPKGREKDEQYF.

The gene calls are TRBV30 and TRBJ1-2, with D tentatively TRBD1 (5 bases). The length of the CDR3 is 12 residues. The germline V and J ends were trimmed by 1 base and 9 bases, with 12 bases remaining between them. Germline-derived CDR1 and CDR2 are GTSNPN and SVGIG (reference sequence). CDR3 sequence reads: CAWSAVGDRYTF. CDR3 in DNA: TGTGCCTGGAGTGCGGTAGGGGATCGCTACACCTTC. Together with reference TRBV30 and TRBJ1-2, the CDR3 gives the full variable domain: SQTIHQWPATLVQPVGSPLSLECTVEGTSNPNLYWYRQAAGRGLQLLFYSVGIGQISSEVPQNLSASRPQDRQFILSSKKLLLSDSGFYLCAWSAVGDRYTFGSGTRLTVV.

The V gene is TRBV20-1, the J gene TRBJ1-2; 8 nucleotides match TRBD1. Trimming cost V 6 bases and J 8 bases; bases outside gene matches: 5. The CDR3 is 11 residues long. Germline V CDR1 and CDR2: DFQATT, SNEGSKA (reference sequence). The CDR3 DNA sequence: TGCAGTGCGCTGGACAGGGAGGGCTACACCTTC. This encodes CSALDREGYTF.

V and J are TRBV19 and TRBJ1-1, with TRBD1 matching over 9 bases. Germline lookup yields CDR1 LNHDA and CDR2 SQIVND (reference sequence). V shed 6 bases and J 4 bases; nucleotides not matched to a gene: 18. The CDR3 covers 18 residues. CDR3 sequence: CASRQQGAQLLRITEAFF. The CDR3 nucleotides read TGTGCCAGTAGGCAACAGGGGGCCCAGCTCCTACGAATCACTGAAGCTTTCTTT.

V gene TRBV29-1 combines with J gene TRBJ2-1, with 14 bases that match TRBD2. The CDR3 length is 14 residues. V lost 6 bases to trimming and J lost 7 bases; unmatched junction nucleotides: 5. The germline CDR1 and CDR2 sequences are SQVTM and ANQGSEA. CDR3 DNA: TGCAGCGTGACCGGGACTAGCGGGGGAAATGAGCAGTTCTTC. It translates to CSVTGTSGGNEQFF.

This clonotype has at least ten counts. This chain joins TRBV29-1 and TRBJ2-3; D not certain. Germline-derived CDR1 and CDR2 are SQVTM and ANQGSEA. This CDR3 has 12 amino acids. Trimming left V 2 bases short and J 2 bases short, with 5 bases between. Here the CDR3 DNA reads TGCAGCGTTGAACACCTCACAGATACGCAGTATTTT. Protein sequence: CSVEHLTDTQYF.

This clonotype was seen many times. This chain links TRBV3-1 with TRBJ2-1; 14 bases are shared with TRBD2. This CDR3 spans 16 amino acids. Germline CDR1 is LGHDT and CDR2 is YNNKEL (reference sequence). The J segment lost 12 bases and the V segment lost 1 base, leaving 8 bases of the junction unmatched. CDR3 in amino acids: CASSQGGLAGAWAQFF. The CDR3 DNA is TGTGCCAGCAGCCAAGGGGGACTAGCGGGAGCCTGGGCGCAGTTCTTC.

This clonotype was detected ten times or more. V is TRBV18 and J is TRBJ1-1, with TRBD1 matching 9 bases. The CDR3 is 16 residues long. With V trimmed by 5 bases and J by 6 bases, 13 bases remained unmatched. Germline CDR1 is KGHSH and CDR2 is LQKENI. CDR3 sequence reads: CASSDTSGQGRAEAFF. The DNA for the CDR3 is TGTGCCAGCTCAGACACCTCGGGACAGGGTAGGGCTGAAGCTTTCTTT. Combining the CDR3 with reference TRBV18 and TRBJ1-1 gives the whole variable domain NAGVMQNPRHLVRRRGQEARLRCSPMKGHSHVYWYRQLPEEGLKFMVYLQKENIIDESGMPKERFSAEFPKEGPSILRIQQVVRGDSAAYFCASSDTSGQGRAEAFFGQGTRLTVV.

This clonotype came up many times. The V gene is TRBV3-1, the J gene TRBJ2-7, with no clear D. Trimming cost V 1 base and J 1 base, with 8 bases left between them. In germline, CDR1 is LGHDT, CDR2 YNNKEL (reference sequence). The CDR3 is 14 residues long. The CDR3 nucleotides read TGTGCCAGCAGCCAAGTCCCGCAATCCTACGAGCAGTACTTC. Amino acids: CASSQVPQSYEQYF.

Turning to this clonotype: Given a much more abundant clone one base away, this may be a read error. J is TRBJ2-1 and V is TRBV19; D not certain. Trimming removed 5 bases at V and 8 bases at J, with 13 bases between. The length of the CDR3 is 13 residues. The V gene's germline CDR1 is LNHDA and CDR2 SQIVND (reference sequence). CDR3 in amino acids: CASSSAWNDEQFF. For the CDR3, the DNA is TGTGCCAGTAGTTCGGCTTGGAACGATGAGCAGTTCTTC.

V and J are TRBV10-3 and TRBJ2-1; 10 nucleotides line up with TRBD2. The CDR3 extends over 15 amino acids. CDR1 and CDR2 (germline): ENHRY, SYGVKD. J gave up 8 bases and V 2 bases, and 6 bases lay outside the gene matches. The DNA for the CDR3 is TGTGCCATCAGTGAGCGGCTAGCGGGAGAAGATGAGCAGTTCTTC. It yields the protein CAISERLAGEDEQFF.

This clonotype was observed at least ten times. The rearrangement uses TRBV27 and TRBJ2-6, with D possibly matching TRBD1 (6 bases). Germline values: CDR1 MNHEY, CDR2 SMNVEV (reference sequence). Trimming removed 6 bases from V and 1 base from J, with 25 bases in between. The CDR3 has 20 residues. The CDR3 nucleotides are TGTGCCAGCAGCTTCGGAGGCGTCAGGGGTTGGGGGTCTGGGGCCAACGTCCTGACTTTC. This sequence encodes CASSFGGVRGWGSGANVLTF. Together with reference TRBV27 and TRBJ2-6, the CDR3 gives the full variable domain: EAQVTQNPRYLITVTGKKLTVTCSQNMNHEYMSWYRQDPGLGLRQIYYSMNVEVTDKGDVPEGYKVSRKEKRNFPLILESPSPNQTSLYFCASSFGGVRGWGSGANVLTFGAGSRLTVL.

This clonotype was detected ten times or more. The chain uses TRBV6-2 or TRBV6-3 and TRBJ1-5, with a weak D call TRBD1 (5 bases). V lost 7 bases, J lost 4 bases, and 14 bases lay in between. The CDR3 is 14 amino acids. The V gene's germline CDR1 is MNHEY and CDR2 SVGEGT. In DNA, the CDR3 is TGTGCCAGCAATTCGTGGGGGACGAATCAGCCCCAGCATTTT. This translates into CASNSWGTNQPQHF.

The J gene is TRBJ2-1, the V gene TRBV2; D gene uncertain. Trimming removed 1 base from V and 2 bases from J, with 9 bases in between. The CDR3 totals 15 residues. The germline V gene has CDR1 SNHLY and CDR2 FYNNEI. CDR3: CASSEVGLAYNEQFF. CDR3 sequence (DNA): TGTGCCAGCAGTGAAGTGGGCCTGGCCTACAATGAGCAGTTCTTC.

This clonotype has ten or more counts. This sequence joins TRBV20-1 and TRBJ1-2; D gene ambiguous. The CDR3 runs to 13 residues. Deletions cut 4 bases from V and 4 bases from J, with 13 bases between. Germline CDR1 DFQATT, CDR2 SNEGSKA (reference sequence). The CDR3 is CSANKRGTYGYTF. CDR3 DNA: TGCAGTGCTAATAAGCGGGGAACCTATGGCTACACCTTC.

This clonotype was observed many times. The rearrangement uses TRBV3-1 and TRBJ2-1, with D maybe TRBD2 (5 bases). This CDR3 contains 12 residues. Trimming cost V 1 base and J 12 bases, with 10 bases left between them. CDR1 and CDR2 (germline): LGHDT, YNNKEL (reference sequence). The CDR3: CASSQGRRGQFF. The CDR3 DNA sequence: TGTGCCAGCAGCCAAGGGAGGCGTGGGCAGTTCTTC.

This clonotype showed up many times. The chain recombines TRBV12-3 or TRBV12-4 with TRBJ1-5, with a weak D call TRBD1 (6 bases). The CDR3 consists of 13 residues. Trimming took 3 bases from V and 5 from J, leaving 8 bases between them. The CDR3 DNA follows: TGTGCCAGCAGTTTCTGGGGGCATCAGCCCCAGCATTTT. It specifies CASSFWGHQPQHF.

This clonotype occurred many times. The chain has TRBV29-1 and TRBJ1-1, with D hard to call. Trimming pared 3 bases from V and 0 bases from J, leaving 8 bases between. The V gene's germline CDR1 is SQVTM and CDR2 ANQGSEA. The CDR3 extends over 13 amino acids. The CDR3, as DNA: TGCAGCGTTGAGAAGCAGATGAACACTGAAGCTTTCTTT. Residues: CSVEKQMNTEAFF.

This clonotype was seen repeatedly, ten times or more. V gene TRBV5-1 combines with J gene TRBJ2-1; 12 bases are a match to TRBD2. CDR1 SGHRS and CDR2 YFSETQ come from the germline V gene. J gave up 4 bases and V 2 bases, and 4 bases lay outside the gene matches. This CDR3 is 16 amino acids long. The CDR3 sequence: CASSLLAGGGYNEQFF. DNA for the CDR3: TGCGCCAGCAGCTTACTAGCGGGAGGTGGATACAATGAGCAGTTCTTC.

The V call is TRBV20-1, the J call TRBJ2-5; 10 positions match TRBD2. The trim removed 3 bases at V and 12 bases at J, leaving 10 bases unmatched. The CDR3 extends over 13 amino acids. Germline values: CDR1 DFQATT, CDR2 SNEGSKA (reference sequence). The CDR3 DNA sequence: TGCAGTGCTAGGGAACCTAGCGGGAGCCTCGAGTACTTC. Encoded protein: CSAREPSGSLEYF.

V and J are TRBV12-3 or TRBV12-4 and TRBJ2-5, with 8 bases identical to TRBD2. The length of the CDR3 is 17 residues. J lost 6 bases, V lost 6 bases, and 18 bases had no gene match. CDR3 bases: TGTGCCAGCAGGCACACGGGACTAGGGCGGGAGATGAAGACCCAGTACTTC. It specifies CASRHTGLGREMKTQYF.